Below are 24 T cell receptor beta chains sequenced from a single sample in a study of cytomegalovirus exposure and HLA in healthy donors. PCR involved 60 Vbeta and 13 Jbeta primers. TCRdb's copy holds only in-frame clones and misses some; the assay was immunoSEQ multiplex PCR. The sample shows 170,000 or so clones, less than 85% of them seen only once. Sample: PBMCs. The receptors shown here come from a boy aged 5-17 years in good health and CMV-seronegative.

The chain combines TRBV11-3 with TRBJ2-1, with 7 bases that match TRBD2. V lost 5 bases to trimming and J lost 13 bases; unmatched junction nucleotides: 8. Germline assignment: CDR1 SGHNT and CDR2 YENEEA. The CDR3 is 12 residues long. The CDR3 region has the DNA TGTGCCAGCAGCCCAGGTGCGGGAGCTCAGTTCTTC. This sequence encodes CASSPGAGAQFF.

V and J are TRBV9 and TRBJ2-1, with unresolved D. CDR3 size: 16 residues. Germline CDR1 SGDLS, CDR2 YYNGEE. The ends were cut back, 0 bases at V and 0 bases at J, with 10 bases in the middle. CDR3 sequence reads: CASSVGHSSSYNEQFF. The CDR3 DNA reads as TGTGCCAGCAGCGTAGGCCACTCAAGCTCCTACAATGAGCAGTTCTTC.

The rearrangement uses TRBV5-1 and TRBJ2-5, with TRBD2 matching 7 bases. CDR1 SGHRS and CDR2 YFSETQ come from the germline V gene. The junction had 7 bases not matched to a gene; V was cut back by 3 bases and J by 5 bases. The CDR3 is 14 residues long. The CDR3 spells CASSYPGREETQYF. In nucleotides, the CDR3 is TGCGCCAGCAGCTATCCAGGGCGGGAGGAGACCCAGTACTTC.

V is TRBV27 and J is TRBJ1-2, with 8 bases identical to TRBD1. The V segment lost 4 bases and the J segment 6 bases; nucleotides outside the gene matches: 16. CDR3 length: 17 residues. Per the germline V gene, CDR1 is MNHEY and CDR2 is SMNVEV (reference sequence). The CDR3 nucleotides are TGTGCCAGCAGTTCACTAGGTACAAGGACAGGGTGGCATGGCTACACCTTC. Residues: CASSSLGTRTGWHGYTF.

V gene TRBV7-8 combines with J gene TRBJ1-6; D gene unclear. The CDR3 is 14 amino acids. Germline V gene lookup returns CDR1 SGHVS and CDR2 FQNEAQ. Deletions cut 4 bases from V and 0 bases from J, with 4 bases between. DNA of the CDR3: TGTGCCAGCAGCTACAGCTCCTATAATTCACCCCTCCACTTT. This codes for CASSYSSYNSPLHF. Filled out from reference TRBV7-8 and TRBJ1-6, the complete variable domain reads GAGVSQSPRYKVAKRGQDVALRCDPISGHVSLFWYQQALGQGPEFLTYFQNEAQLDKSGLPSDRFFAERPEGSVSTLKIQRTQQEDSAVYLCASSYSSYNSPLHFGNGTRLTVT.

The chain recombines TRBV7-6 with TRBJ1-4, with TRBD1 matching 8 bases. CDR1 and CDR2 from the germline V gene are SGHVS and FNYEAQ. The CDR3 consists of 14 residues. The junction had 5 bases not matched to a gene; V was cut back by 3 bases and J by 8 bases. The CDR3 nucleotides read TGTGCCAGCAGCTTCCCAGGGGGCAACGAAAAACTGTTTTTT. Protein product: CASSFPGGNEKLFF.

The rearrangement uses TRBV2 and TRBJ1-5; maybe TRBD1 (6 bases). Germline CDR1 and CDR2: SNHLY and FYNNEI. Trimming removed 3 bases at V and 6 bases at J, with 15 bases between. The CDR3 has 15 residues. The CDR3 bases are TGTGCCAGCAGTGAGGGCGGGGGCAGGATTCAGCCCCAGCATTTT. Translation gives CASSEGGGRIQPQHF.

CDR3 loop: CASSSTVVDEQFF. The CDR3 DNA sequence: TGTGCCAGCTCATCAACGGTTGTCGATGAGCAGTTCTTC. This rearrangement joins TRBV18 to TRBJ2-1, with D hard to call. The V end was cut by 5 bases, the J end by 8 bases, with 13 bases between. The CDR3 is made up of 13 amino acids. Germline CDR1 is KGHSH and CDR2 is LQKENI.

CDR3 residues: CASSPGLAGAVDTQYF. CDR3 sequence (DNA): TGTGCCAGCTCACCCGGGCTAGCGGGAGCGGTAGATACGCAGTATTTT. The rearrangement joins TRBV18 to TRBJ2-3; 10 bases align to TRBD2. CDR3 length equals 16 residues. Looked up from germline, CDR1 is KGHSH and CDR2 is LQKENI. V shed 3 bases, J shed 5 bases, and the junction held 8 bases outside the gene matches.

This clone was observed a single time. The chain employs TRBV25-1 and TRBJ1-1, with 10 nucleotides matching TRBD1. Germline assignment: CDR1 MGHDK and CDR2 SYGVNS. After removal of 1 base from V and 12 bases from J, the junction contained 14 bases not matched to a gene. The CDR3 runs to 16 residues. CDR3 nucleotide sequence: TGTGCCAGCAGTGAATTCTGGGCCCCACCGGGACAGGGGACTTTCTTT. This translates into CASSEFWAPPGQGTFF.

The gene calls are TRBV14 and TRBJ1-6; the D is unclear. V shed 0 bases and J shed 6 bases, with 9 bases lying between them. Germline V CDR1 and CDR2: SGHDN, FVKESK. CDR3 size: 15 residues. CDR3 bases: TGTGCCAGCAGCCAAGATAGCCAGTTTAATTCACCCCTCCACTTT. It translates to CASSQDSQFNSPLHF.

The chain is built from TRBV4-1 and TRBJ2-7; 10 nucleotides match TRBD1. The germline CDR1 and CDR2 sequences are MGHRA and YSYEKL. V lost 4 bases and J lost 4; bases outside the gene matches: 7. This CDR3 contains 15 residues. The CDR3 is CASSRMDRGTYEQYF. The CDR3 bases are TGCGCCAGCAGCCGAATGGACAGGGGGACTTACGAGCAGTACTTC.

The CDR3 region is CARSFRSTGTSGLAYEQYF. The DNA of the CDR3 is TGTGCCAGAAGCTTCAGGAGTACCGGGACTAGCGGGTTGGCCTACGAGCAGTACTTC. The V and J genes are TRBV5-3 and TRBJ2-7, with 12 positions matching TRBD2. TRBV5-3 is an ORF, with its function uncertain. This CDR3 has 19 residues. The ends lost 2 bases at V and 2 bases at J; junction bases unmatched: 14.

The chain employs TRBV14 and TRBJ2-2, with 8 bases aligning to TRBD2. Germline CDR1 and CDR2: SGHDN and FVKESK. The V and J ends lost 1 base and 5 bases, in that order; junction bases with no gene match: 3. The CDR3 spans 15 residues. The CDR3 DNA reads as TGTGCCAGCAGCCAAGTGCAGCGGGAGACCGGGGAGCTGTTTTTT. Its protein product is CASSQVQRETGELFF.

V is TRBV15 and J is TRBJ1-2; D is possibly TRBD1 (6 bases). Per germline, CDR1 LNHNV and CDR2 YYDKDF (reference sequence). The V and J ends lost 1 base and 8 bases respectively, with 17 bases between them. The CDR3 length is 15 residues. The CDR3, as DNA: TGTGCCACCAGCAGAGGTGGACAGTCAAGAGGCGGCTACACCTTC. Its protein product is CATSRGGQSRGGYTF.

The chain carries TRBV11-2 and TRBJ1-4; D is ambiguous. Germline loops: CDR1 SGHAT, CDR2 FQNNGV. Deletions cut 5 bases from V and 4 bases from J, with 11 bases between. The CDR3 sequence is 14 residues long. The CDR3 loop is CASSLVRVNEKLFF. The CDR3 nucleotides are TGTGCCAGCAGCCTCGTCCGGGTTAATGAAAAACTGTTTTTT.

This clone appeared a single time. The chain carries TRBV12-5 and TRBJ2-1, with 7 bases matching TRBD1. The length of the CDR3 is 14 residues. Trimming took 5 bases from V and 5 from J; bases not matched to a gene: 6. CDR1 and CDR2 from the germline V gene are LGHNT and FRNRAP. The CDR3 nucleotides read TGTGCTAGTGGTCCGCCCGGGACAGACAATGAGCAGTTCTTC. Protein: CASGPPGTDNEQFF. Complete variable domain (other parts from reference TRBV12-5 and TRBJ2-1): DARVTQTPRHKVTEMGQEVTMRCQPILGHNTVFWYRQTMMQGLELLAYFRNRAPLDDSGMPKDRFSAEMPDATLATLKIQPSEPRDSAVYFCASGPPGTDNEQFFGPGTRLTVL.

A few counts support this clone. The chain is built from TRBV9 and TRBJ2-2; D might be TRBD2 (6 bases). The V gene lost 0 bases and the J gene lost 5 bases, with 11 bases spanning the gap. CDR3 length: 15 amino acids. Germline lookup yields CDR1 SGDLS and CDR2 YYNGEE. Written as DNA, the CDR3 is TGTGCCAGCAGCGTAGGGGGACTCCAAACCGGGGAGCTGTTTTTT. Amino acid sequence: CASSVGGLQTGELFF.

V and J are TRBV4-1 and TRBJ2-6, with 11 positions matching TRBD1. Germline-derived CDR1 and CDR2 are MGHRA and YSYEKL. The CDR3 consists of 16 residues. With 4 bases clipped from V and 3 bases from J, the junction kept 2 bases outside the gene matches. For the CDR3, the DNA is TGCGCCAGCAGCCTGGGACAGGGGGGTGGGGCCAACGTCCTGACTTTC. Protein: CASSLGQGGGANVLTF.

This chain links TRBV7-9 with TRBJ2-1; D perhaps matches TRBD2 (7 bases). The CDR3 is 16 amino acids. The ends were cut back, 5 bases at V and 6 bases at J, with 20 bases in the middle. Germline assignment: CDR1 SEHNR and CDR2 FQNEAQ (reference sequence). CDR3 sequence (DNA): TGTGCCAGCAGCCCCGAGGGGGGGTTCATGGGCAATGAGCAGTTCTTC. This codes for CASSPEGGFMGNEQFF.

The chain employs TRBV11-2 and TRBJ1-1; no clear D. V was trimmed by 6 bases and J by 5 bases, leaving 13 bases between them. The CDR3 has 13 amino acids. Germline V gives CDR1 SGHAT, CDR2 FQNNGV. The CDR3 spells CASRGREWTEAFF. For the CDR3, the DNA is TGTGCCAGCAGGGGGAGGGAATGGACTGAAGCTTTCTTT.

This sequence joins TRBV9 and TRBJ2-3; weak D call: TRBD2 (6 bases). V lost 4 bases and J 2 bases, leaving 14 bases between the germline ends. The CDR3 is 15 amino acids. Germline V gene sequence: CDR1 SGDLS, CDR2 YYNGEE. CDR3 DNA sequence: TGTGCCAGCAGCCCCTTGGGCGGGGTCACAGATACGCAGTATTTT. This sequence encodes CASSPLGGVTDTQYF.

The chain employs TRBV4-1 and TRBJ2-3; 8 nucleotides align to TRBD2. The V and J ends lost 4 bases and 0 bases, in that order; junction bases with no gene match: 12. Germline CDR1 is MGHRA and CDR2 is YSYEKL. This CDR3 is 18 amino acids long. The CDR3 nucleotides read TGCGCCAGCAGCCCCGAGGGCACTAGCGGCCTTAGCACAGATACGCAGTATTTT. This sequence encodes CASSPEGTSGLSTDTQYF.

This chain uses TRBV19 with TRBJ2-2, with D perhaps TRBD2 (5 bases). Germline V gene sequence: CDR1 LNHDA, CDR2 SQIVND (reference sequence). This CDR3 is 17 amino acids long. The V gene lost 1 base and the J gene lost 2 bases, with 14 bases spanning the gap. The CDR3 protein is CASSIGGGGLNTGELFF. Written as DNA, the CDR3 is TGTGCCAGTAGTATAGGAGGAGGAGGTCTCAACACCGGGGAGCTGTTTTTT.